The 28 T cell receptor beta chains reported below all come from one sample, sequenced in a study of T cells in Graves' hyperthyroidism and ophthalmopathy (dated by TCRdb to the late 2010s). Library construction relied on multiplex PCR. Sequencing was carried out with an Illumina HiSeq 2000. The TCR beta CDR3 regions were amplified from RNA transcripts. The TCR CDR3 was subjected to a first round of RT-PCR using the HTBI primer set and the Qiagen OneStep RT-PCR kit. Clones were called with MiXCR by TCRdb after fastp trimmed the public reads at Q25, and only in-frame beta chains were retained. Every distinct CDR3 protein forms one entry, paired with its most common genes and DNA. This sample gives some 580,000 distinct CDR3 sequences in total; roughly 16% of them show up just once. 2.5% to 4% of the sample belongs to the ten largest clones. The specimen was blood. The receptors shown here come from a woman in her forties with Graves' ophthalmopathy.

This clonotype has ten or more counts. J is TRBJ1-5 and V is TRBV12-3 or TRBV12-4, with D tentatively TRBD1 (5 bases). Trimming removed 6 bases at V and 0 bases at J, with 9 bases between. This CDR3 has 14 residues. The CDR3 loop reads CASSIRGSNQPQHF. The DNA for the CDR3 is TGTGCCAGCAGCATTAGGGGTAGCAATCAGCCCCAGCATTTT.

This chain links TRBV6-1 with TRBJ2-3; D not certain. CDR1 is MNHNS, CDR2 SASEGT, per germline. The CDR3 has 16 residues. Trimming shortened V by 1 base and J by 0 bases, and 11 bases separated the two germline ends. CDR3 protein: CASSEDWAGSTDTQYF. CDR3 nucleotides: TGTGCCAGCAGTGAAGATTGGGCAGGAAGCACAGATACGCAGTATTTT.

The sample holds a few counts of this clonotype. The chain's CDR3 is CASSQGITSGNTIYF. Written as DNA, the CDR3 is TGTGCCAGCAGCCAGGGGATAACCTCTGGAAACACCATATATTTT. The chain links TRBV3-1 to TRBJ1-3; D gene uncertain. With 3 bases removed from V and 0 bases from J, the gap between germline ends came to 9 bases. The CDR3 sequence is 15 residues long. Germline CDR1 is LGHDT and CDR2 is YNNKEL (reference sequence).

This clonotype was detected many times. The chain uses TRBV18 and TRBJ2-1, with a weak D call TRBD1 (5 bases). V was shortened by 2 bases and J by 4 bases, with 12 bases between the two germline ends. This CDR3 has 15 amino acids. The germline gives CDR1 KGHSH, CDR2 LQKENI. In nucleotides, the CDR3 is TGTGCCAGCTCACCAGGGCAGGACACTTACAATGAGCAGTTCTTC. It yields the protein CASSPGQDTYNEQFF.

The CDR3 here is CSALAGGNYEQYF. The CDR3 nucleotides are TGCAGTGCTTTAGCGGGGGGGAACTACGAGCAGTACTTC. The chain employs TRBV20-1 and TRBJ2-7; 11 bases are a match to TRBD2. V gave up 5 bases and J gave up 3 bases; unmatched junction bases: 3. The CDR3 is made up of 13 amino acids. CDR1 and CDR2 (germline): DFQATT, SNEGSKA (reference sequence).

In its sample, this clonotype was seen many times. The V call is TRBV7-9, the J call TRBJ2-3, with no clear D. Germline V gives CDR1 SEHNR, CDR2 FQNEAQ (reference sequence). V was shortened by 4 bases and J by 1 base, with 12 bases between the two germline ends. The CDR3 length is 15 residues. CDR3 nucleotide sequence: TGTGCCAGCAGCTACGGATTTGGAGGCACAGATACGCAGTATTTT. Translation gives CASSYGFGGTDTQYF.

Only a few counts were recorded for this clonotype. This chain joins TRBV12-3 or TRBV12-4 and TRBJ2-3; possible D gene TRBD2, 6 bases. The CDR3 runs 15 residues. V lost 10 bases to trimming and J lost 3 bases, with 20 bases between them. DNA for the CDR3: TGTGCCACCAAGGAGGGCAGAGCATTGACAGATACGCAGTATTTT. Its translation: CATKEGRALTDTQYF.

The sample holds many counts of this clonotype. The chain has TRBV30 and TRBJ2-7; tentatively, D is TRBD1 (6 bases). The V gene lost 0 bases and the J gene lost 5 bases, with 14 bases spanning the gap. Germline CDR1 and CDR2: GTSNPN and SVGIG (reference sequence). The CDR3 consists of 14 residues. In DNA, the CDR3 is TGTGCCTGGAGTGTACGGGTCAGGGGTAACGAGCAGTACTTC. This translates into CAWSVRVRGNEQYF. The whole variable domain, filled in from reference TRBV30 and TRBJ2-7, reads SQTIHQWPATLVQPVGSPLSLECTVEGTSNPNLYWYRQAAGRGLQLLFYSVGIGQISSEVPQNLSASRPQDRQFILSSKKLLLSDSGFYLCAWSVRVRGNEQYFGPGTRLTVT.

This clonotype was seen many times. J is TRBJ2-3 and V is TRBV7-8; D tentatively reads TRBD1 or TRBD2 (5 bases each). CDR3 length: 15 amino acids. Germline V lookup: CDR1 SGHVS, CDR2 FQNEAQ. Trimming took off 1 base at V and 7 bases at J, with 15 bases between the two ends. The CDR3 loop is CASSLGTSAGNTQYF. Written as DNA, the CDR3 is TGTGCCAGCAGCTTAGGGACTTCTGCAGGGAATACGCAGTATTTT.

This clonotype has only a few counts. The V call is TRBV6-1, the J call TRBJ2-3, with 7 bases that match TRBD2. The CDR3 is 14 residues long. Germline trimming cut 1 base from V and 6 bases from J; bases unmatched to any gene: 4. The germline gives CDR1 MNHNS, CDR2 SASEGT. CDR3 nucleotides: TGTGCCAGCAGTGAAGTTGGACTAGAGGATACGCAGTATTTT. Protein: CASSEVGLEDTQYF.

At least ten counts were recorded for this clonotype. The V and J genes are TRBV11-1 and TRBJ2-3; the match to TRBD1 covers 7 bases. The J segment lost 0 bases and the V segment lost 5 bases, leaving 5 bases of the junction unmatched. The CDR3 contains 15 residues. Germline V gene data show CDR1 as SGHAT and CDR2 as FQDESV (reference sequence). This CDR3 is CASSRTGVSTDTQYF. CDR3 nucleotides: TGTGCCAGCAGCAGAACAGGGGTTAGCACAGATACGCAGTATTTT.

This clonotype showed up many times. The gene calls are TRBV11-2 and TRBJ2-3; a weak D match, TRBD2 (6 bases). The length of the CDR3 is 16 residues. The germline gives CDR1 SGHAT, CDR2 FQNNGV. V lost 1 base and J 5 bases, leaving 16 bases between the germline ends. DNA of the CDR3: TGTGCCAGCAGCTTAGTAGCGGCCCAACATCGAGATACGCAGTATTTT. Protein sequence: CASSLVAAQHRDTQYF. Based on the CDR3 plus reference TRBV11-2 and TRBJ2-3, the full variable domain is EAGVAQSPRYKIIEKRQSVAFWCNPISGHATLYWYQQILGQGPKLLIQFQNNGVVDDSQLPKDRFSAERLKGVDSTLKIQPAKLEDSAVYLCASSLVAAQHRDTQYFGPGTRLTVL.

This clonotype came up many times. In DNA form, the CDR3 reads TGTGCCAGCTCCCGACCGGGACTAGGCGTCTACGAGCAGTACTTC. It specifies CASSRPGLGVYEQYF. The chain links TRBV7-9 to TRBJ2-7; TRBD2 matches 8 bases. Trimming cost V 8 bases and J 3 bases; bases outside gene matches: 12. The CDR3 spans 15 residues. CDR1 and CDR2 from the germline V gene are SEHNR and FQNEAQ (reference sequence).

This clonotype was detected ten times or more. The chain employs TRBV14 and TRBJ2-7; no reliable D call. Germline V gene sequence: CDR1 SGHDN, CDR2 FVKESK. Trimming took off 4 bases at V and 5 bases at J, with 9 bases between the two ends. There are 12 residues in the CDR3. Written as DNA, the CDR3 is TGTGCCAGCAGCCCGGACGCCCACGAGCAGTACTTC. It codes for CASSPDAHEQYF.

This clonotype occurred a few times. The genes are TRBV28 and TRBJ1-3; D not resolved. V was trimmed by 5 bases and J by 5 bases, leaving 4 bases between them. Per germline, CDR1 MDHEN and CDR2 SYDVKM. The CDR3 has 11 residues. CDR3 nucleotides: TGTGCCAGCAGTCCTCGAAACACCATATATTTT. Its translation: CASSPRNTIYF. The full variable domain, rest sourced from reference TRBV28 and TRBJ1-3, is DVKVTQSSRYLVKRTGEKVFLECVQDMDHENMFWYRQDPGLGLRLIYFSYDVKMKEKGDIPEGYSVSREKKERFSLILESASTNQTSMYLCASSPRNTIYFGEGSWLTVV.

This clonotype has ten or more counts. The CDR3 is CASSEAGVGSFSYEQYF. The CDR3 coding sequence is TGTGCCAGCAGTGAAGCGGGTGTGGGGTCCTTCTCCTACGAGCAGTACTTC. The rearrangement joins TRBV6-1 to TRBJ2-7; no reliable D call. Looked up from germline, CDR1 is MNHNS and CDR2 is SASEGT. The CDR3 spans 17 residues. V dropped 0 bases and J dropped 0 bases, with 15 bases sitting between them.

This clonotype was counted a few times. V is TRBV30 and J is TRBJ2-3; maybe TRBD2 (5 bases). The V gene lost 0 bases and the J gene lost 9 bases, with 16 bases spanning the gap. CDR1 is GTSNPN and CDR2 is SVGIG in the germline V gene (reference sequence). This CDR3 spans 14 amino acids. The DNA for the CDR3 is TGTGCCTGGAGTGTACGGAGGACTCTGGGCACGCAGTATTTT. It codes for CAWSVRRTLGTQYF.

This clonotype occurred many times. V and J are TRBV12-3 or TRBV12-4 and TRBJ1-6; 7 nucleotides agree with TRBD1. The CDR3 loop spans 14 amino acids. V lost 7 bases to trimming and J lost 11 bases; unmatched junction nucleotides: 11. The CDR3 DNA reads as TGTGCCAGCACTCAGACAGGGACGGGGACACCCCTCCACTTT. Its protein is CASTQTGTGTPLHF.

This clonotype was recorded many times. This chain connects TRBV11-2 to TRBJ2-1; maybe TRBD1 (5 bases). There are 15 residues in the CDR3. Trimming cost V 1 base and J 6 bases, with 13 bases left between them. The germline V gene encodes CDR1 SGHAT and CDR2 FQNNGV. CDR3 DNA: TGTGCCAGCAGCTTAGGAAGGGGTTGGGGCAATGAGCAGTTCTTC. Its protein product is CASSLGRGWGNEQFF.

The rearrangement uses TRBV20-1 and TRBJ1-5; 8 bases are shared with TRBD1. Germline V gene sequence: CDR1 DFQATT, CDR2 SNEGSKA (reference sequence). The V and J ends lost 0 bases and 1 base, in that order; junction bases with no gene match: 14. The CDR3 loop spans 19 amino acids. The CDR3 reads CSARDYAQGGGGSNQPQHF. The CDR3 coding sequence is TGCAGTGCTAGAGATTACGCACAGGGGGGGGGAGGAAGCAATCAGCCCCAGCATTTT.

The gene calls are TRBV5-4 and TRBJ2-7; 9 positions match TRBD2. With 6 bases clipped from V and 2 bases from J, the junction kept 9 bases outside the gene matches. CDR1 is SGHNT and CDR2 is YYREEE in the germline V gene (reference sequence). CDR3 length equals 15 residues. The CDR3 is CASTLSAGGAYEQYF. CDR3 DNA sequence: TGTGCCAGCACCCTCTCAGCGGGAGGTGCCTACGAGCAGTACTTC.

This clonotype was counted between two and nine times. An end of the junction does not agree with germline; a read error may underlie this. The gene calls are TRBV12-3 or TRBV12-4 and TRBJ1-2, with TRBD1 as a possible D gene (6 bases). This CDR3 has 14 residues. The CDR3 here is CASNFRDTNYGHTF. The CDR3 region has the DNA TGTGCCAGCAACTTCAGGGACACTAACTATGGCCACACCTTC.

In this sample, this clonotype turned up many times. The V call is TRBV7-8, the J call TRBJ2-1, with 7 positions matching TRBD2. From germline, CDR1 is SGHVS and CDR2 FQNEAQ. J was trimmed by 7 bases and V by 5 bases; bases with no gene match: 5. This CDR3 has 13 amino acids. The CDR3 DNA reads as TGTGCCAGCAGCCCAAGCGGGATTAATGAGCAGTTCTTC. Residues: CASSPSGINEQFF.

This clonotype has at least ten counts. In nucleotides, the CDR3 is TGTGCAAGTCGGGGGGTCCGGGGCGCTTCCTACGAGCAGTACTTC. It encodes CASRGVRGASYEQYF. The V gene is TRBV7-9, the J gene TRBJ2-7, with TRBD2 matching 7 bases. CDR3 size: 15 residues. The germline CDR1 and CDR2 sequences are SEHNR and FQNEAQ (reference sequence).

This clonotype appeared a single time. A much larger clone lies a single base off, so this may be a read error. V gene TRBV20-1 combines with J gene TRBJ2-2; TRBD2 aligns across 9 bases. The CDR3 loop spans 17 amino acids. The germline V gene encodes CDR1 DFQATT and CDR2 SNEGSKA (reference sequence). CDR3 nucleotides: TGCAGTGCTAGAGGATTGTACAAGCGGGGGGACGAAGGGGTGCTGTTTTTT. It codes for CSARGLYKRGDEGVLFF.

The V call is TRBV28, the J call TRBJ1-2; 7 bases align to TRBD1. The CDR3 consists of 16 residues. From germline, CDR1 is MDHEN and CDR2 SYDVKM. With 6 bases clipped from V and 4 bases from J, the junction kept 14 bases outside the gene matches. This chain's CDR3 is CASRTTRDRKFYGYTF. CDR3 sequence (DNA): TGTGCCAGCAGAACCACCCGGGACAGAAAATTCTATGGCTACACCTTC.

This sequence joins TRBV5-1 and TRBJ1-1, with D tentatively TRBD1 (6 bases). The CDR3 contains 15 residues. Germline loops: CDR1 SGHRS, CDR2 YFSETQ. The V and J ends lost 6 bases and 4 bases respectively, with 19 bases between them. The DNA of the CDR3 is TGCGCCAGCAAGGGGAGTTTGGGGGGCGGCACTGAAGCTTTCTTT. Protein product: CASKGSLGGGTEAFF.

This rearrangement joins TRBV29-1 to TRBJ2-2; D possibly matches TRBD1 or TRBD2 (5 bases each). Trimming shortened V by 1 base and J by 6 bases, and 21 bases separated the two germline ends. Germline V gene lookup returns CDR1 SQVTM and CDR2 ANQGSEA. The CDR3 spans 17 residues. The CDR3 sequence: CSVEGGDPRLAAGELFF. The CDR3 nucleotides read TGCAGCGTTGAAGGAGGGGACCCTAGACTCGCTGCCGGGGAGCTGTTTTTT.